These 26 T cell receptor beta chains were sequenced from one sample in a study of T cell responses to AZD1222 COVID-19 vaccine. Some clones are missing from TCRdb's copy, which holds only in-frame ones; the method was immunoSEQ multiplex PCR. The repertoire has roughly 150,000 clones, roughly 92% of them found once; the top ten carry less than 6.5%. The sample was peripheral blood, taken on day 0 of AZD1222 vaccination. The receptors were gathered from an adult in good health.

The V and J genes are TRBV4-1 and TRBJ1-3, with 8 bases that match TRBD1. The CDR3 runs 15 residues. The germline gives CDR1 MGHRA, CDR2 YSYEKL. V shed 0 bases, J shed 4 bases, and the junction held 2 bases outside the gene matches. The CDR3 loop reads CASSQDWTGGNTIYF. The CDR3 DNA reads TGCGCCAGCAGCCAAGATTGGACAGGGGGAAACACCATATATTTT.

The J gene is TRBJ2-7, the V gene TRBV5-1, with D possibly matching TRBD2 (6 bases). Trimming pared 0 bases from V and 7 bases from J, leaving 11 bases between. Per germline, CDR1 SGHRS and CDR2 YFSETQ. The CDR3 sequence is 13 residues long. The CDR3 is CASSLDRRGEQYF. The DNA for the CDR3 is TGCGCCAGCAGCTTGGACCGGCGGGGTGAGCAGTACTTC.

The chain carries TRBV6-5 and TRBJ1-2; 9 bases fit TRBD1. Unmatched junction bases numbered 8, after V lost 8 bases and J lost 7 bases. The CDR3 length is 13 residues. Germline V gene lookup returns CDR1 MNHEY and CDR2 SVGAGI. The CDR3 coding sequence is TGTGCCAGCCAGGGACAGGGAGATGGTGGCTACACCTTC. Encoded protein: CASQGQGDGGYTF.

The CDR3 DNA reads as TGTGCCAGCAGCCCCTGGGACAGGTCTTTAGATTCACCCCTCCACTTT. Its protein is CASSPWDRSLDSPLHF. The V gene is TRBV7-9, the J gene TRBJ1-6, with 8 bases lining up with TRBD1. Germline V gene data show CDR1 as SEHNR and CDR2 as FQNEAQ (reference sequence). The CDR3 loop spans 16 amino acids. J was trimmed by 8 bases and V by 5 bases; bases with no gene match: 11.

The rearrangement uses TRBV3-1 (or the pseudogene TRBV3-2) and TRBJ1-2; 9 nucleotides agree with TRBD1. This CDR3 is 13 amino acids long. Per the germline V gene, CDR1 is LGHDT and CDR2 is YNNKEL (reference sequence). V lost 1 base to trimming and J lost 8 bases; unmatched junction nucleotides: 2. The CDR3 DNA is TGTGCCAGCAGCCAAGGGACAGGGGACGGCTACACCTTC. It specifies CASSQGTGDGYTF.

This sequence joins TRBV18 and TRBJ2-2; D gene uncertain. The CDR3 is made up of 15 amino acids. Trimming took 4 bases from V and 0 from J, leaving 9 bases between them. Germline CDR1 reads KGHSH; CDR2 reads LQKENI. CDR3 DNA: TGTGCCAGCTCACTAGAAACCCCGAACACCGGGGAGCTGTTTTTT. It specifies CASSLETPNTGELFF.

This CDR3 is CASSLAGIDDQPQHF. CDR3 sequence (DNA): TGTGCCAGCAGCTTGGCGGGTATTGATGATCAGCCCCAGCATTTT. The rearrangement uses TRBV5-5 and TRBJ1-5; D not certain. Between the trimmed V and J ends, which lost 0 bases and 5 bases, there was a span of 12 bases. CDR1 and CDR2 from the germline V gene are SGHKS and YYEKEE (reference sequence). The CDR3 loop spans 15 amino acids.

The CDR3 loop is CASSLMGSNTEAFF. CDR3 nucleotide sequence: TGTGCCAGCAGCTTAATGGGCTCGAACACTGAAGCTTTCTTT. J is TRBJ1-1 and V is TRBV7-9; D unclear. CDR1 is SEHNR and CDR2 is FQNEAQ in the germline V gene (reference sequence). Trimming pared 2 bases from V and 1 base from J, leaving 8 bases between. The CDR3 contains 14 residues.

This chain uses TRBV27 with TRBJ1-2, with D hard to call. The V gene lost 0 bases and the J gene lost 1 base, with 6 bases spanning the gap. Germline V lookup: CDR1 MNHEY, CDR2 SMNVEV (reference sequence). This CDR3 comprises 14 residues. CDR3 region: CASSLSQFNYGYTF. CDR3 nucleotide sequence: TGTGCCAGCAGTTTATCTCAATTTAACTATGGCTACACCTTC.

The V gene is TRBV5-1, the J gene TRBJ1-2; D may be TRBD1 (6 bases). CDR1 SGHRS and CDR2 YFSETQ come from the germline V gene. The V gene lost 0 bases and the J gene lost 1 base, with 13 bases spanning the gap. CDR3 length: 16 residues. The CDR3 sequence: CASSLVVGGLNYGYTF. In nucleotides, the CDR3 is TGCGCCAGCAGCTTGGTTGTCGGGGGGCTTAACTATGGCTACACCTTC.

In its sample, this clone was seen once. The genes are TRBV10-3 and TRBJ1-6; D is possibly TRBD1 (6 bases). The CDR3 sequence is 14 residues long. Germline values: CDR1 ENHRY, CDR2 SYGVKD. Trimming left V 1 base short and J 6 bases short, with 7 bases between. CDR3 DNA: TGTGCCATCAGTGAGTTAGGGGGTAATTCACCCCTCCACTTT. It translates to CAISELGGNSPLHF.

V and J are TRBV28 and TRBJ1-6; D not resolved. The germline V gene has CDR1 MDHEN and CDR2 SYDVKM. V lost 5 bases to trimming and J lost 8 bases, with 13 bases between them. This CDR3 has 14 residues. The CDR3 sequence: CASSAADTDSPLHF. CDR3 bases: TGTGCCAGCAGTGCCGCCGACACTGATTCACCCCTCCACTTT.

The rearrangement links TRBV2 to TRBJ1-1; 7 positions match TRBD1. V lost 2 bases to trimming and J lost 5 bases; unmatched junction nucleotides: 5. The CDR3 runs to 14 residues. The germline V gene has CDR1 SNHLY and CDR2 FYNNEI. Written as DNA, the CDR3 is TGTGCCAGCAGTGAAAACAGGGGTTGGACTGAAGCTTTCTTT. Translated: CASSENRGWTEAFF.

The V gene is TRBV29-1, the J gene TRBJ2-7; D is perhaps TRBD2 (7 bases). CDR1 is SQVTM and CDR2 is ANQGSEA in the germline V gene. The CDR3 loop spans 14 amino acids. In DNA form, the CDR3 reads TGCAGTGTTTACGCGGGGGCACAATCCTACGAGCAGTACTTC. It codes for CSVYAGAQSYEQYF.

V is TRBV6-5 and J is TRBJ2-2; D is uncertain. V was cut by 5 bases and J by 3 bases, with 13 bases left in between. CDR3 length: 15 residues. CDR1 is MNHEY and CDR2 is SVGAGI in the germline V gene. CDR3 amino acids: CASSLRAGDTGELFF. Written as DNA, the CDR3 is TGTGCCAGCAGTCTTCGGGCCGGAGACACCGGGGAGCTGTTTTTT.

This clone has a handful of counts. This chain uses TRBV9 with TRBJ2-7, with 8 bases aligning to TRBD2. CDR1 is SGDLS, CDR2 YYNGEE, per germline. With V trimmed by 4 bases and J by 7 bases, 13 bases remained unmatched. This CDR3 has 15 amino acids. The DNA for the CDR3 is TGTGCCAGCAGCATGACGGGAGGGCCGTCGTTAGAGCAGTACTTC. This codes for CASSMTGGPSLEQYF.

The V and J genes are TRBV11-2 and TRBJ1-6; no firm D call. The CDR3 contains 14 residues. V lost 0 bases and J lost 8, with 8 bases in between. Germline V lookup: CDR1 SGHAT, CDR2 FQNNGV. CDR3 sequence (DNA): TGTGCCAGCAGCTTAGATCTAGGCCATTCACCCCTCCACTTT. Protein product: CASSLDLGHSPLHF.

This clone was counted once. The chain joins TRBV10-3 to TRBJ1-6; D is uncertain. Trimming stripped 5 bases from V and 9 bases from J, with 11 bases between. The CDR3 spans 13 residues. Germline assignment: CDR1 ENHRY and CDR2 SYGVKD. This CDR3 is CAISSGGSSPLHF. CDR3 bases: TGTGCCATCAGTTCGGGTGGTTCTTCACCCCTCCACTTT.

The gene calls are TRBV30 and TRBJ2-7; perhaps D is TRBD1 or TRBD2 (5 bases each). The V end was cut by 5 bases, the J end by 0 bases, with 14 bases between. The CDR3 covers 14 residues. Germline V gene data show CDR1 as GTSNPN and CDR2 as SVGIG (reference sequence). The CDR3 region is CAWRGALSSYEQYF. The CDR3 nucleotides read TGTGCCTGGCGAGGGGCCCTGAGCTCCTACGAGCAGTACTTC. The full variable domain, in which reference TRBV30 and TRBJ2-7 provide the parts outside the CDR3, is SQTIHQWPATLVQPVGSPLSLECTVEGTSNPNLYWYRQAAGRGLQLLFYSVGIGQISSEVPQNLSASRPQDRQFILSSKKLLLSDSGFYLCAWRGALSSYEQYFGPGTRLTVT.

This chain links TRBV23-1 with TRBJ2-3; weak D call: TRBD2 (6 bases). TRBV23-1 is marked as an open reading frame, function uncertain. V shed 9 bases and J shed 2 bases, with 18 bases lying between them. This CDR3 has 15 amino acids. The CDR3 here is CASRTSAGPTDTQYF. The CDR3 nucleotides read TGCGCCAGTAGAACTTCGGCGGGGCCCACAGATACGCAGTATTTT.

The rearrangement joins TRBV5-1 to TRBJ1-1, with TRBD1 matching over 7 bases. Germline V gene sequence: CDR1 SGHRS, CDR2 YFSETQ. This CDR3 contains 16 residues. Trimming took 5 bases from V and 0 from J; bases not matched to a gene: 10. In DNA form, the CDR3 reads TGCGCCAGCAGTACCGACAGGGTAGCGGTGAACACTGAAGCTTTCTTT. This sequence encodes CASSTDRVAVNTEAFF.

The V call is TRBV11-2, the J call TRBJ1-5; D gene uncertain. Trimming cost V 0 bases and J 1 base, with 7 bases left between them. The CDR3 covers 15 residues. Germline V gene data show CDR1 as SGHAT and CDR2 as FQNNGV. CDR3 DNA: TGTGCCAGCAGCTTAGAAGGCCAGAGCAATCAGCCCCAGCATTTT. It codes for CASSLEGQSNQPQHF. Full variable domain (missing parts from reference TRBV11-2 and TRBJ1-5): EAGVAQSPRYKIIEKRQSVAFWCNPISGHATLYWYQQILGQGPKLLIQFQNNGVVDDSQLPKDRFSAERLKGVDSTLKIQPAKLEDSAVYLCASSLEGQSNQPQHFGDGTRLSIL.

The CDR3 DNA sequence: TGCGCCAGCAGCTGGATGACAGGGGGCACCGGGGAGCTGTTTTTT. This translates into CASSWMTGGTGELFF. The chain links TRBV5-1 to TRBJ2-2, with 9 bases identical to TRBD1. The CDR3 has 15 residues. Unmatched junction bases numbered 4, after V lost 3 bases and J lost 4 bases. Germline-derived CDR1 and CDR2 are SGHRS and YFSETQ.

The chain uses TRBV5-1 and TRBJ1-2, with D possibly matching TRBD1 (5 bases). The CDR3 length is 15 residues. The germline V and J ends were trimmed by 1 base and 4 bases, with 14 bases remaining between them. The germline gives CDR1 SGHRS, CDR2 YFSETQ. DNA of the CDR3: TGCGCCAGCAGCTTGCAGCTCGGGGCCTCCTATGGCTACACCTTC. This codes for CASSLQLGASYGYTF.

The chain employs TRBV9 and TRBJ2-3; TRBD2 matches 12 bases. The CDR3 loop spans 16 amino acids. Germline-derived CDR1 and CDR2 are SGDLS and YYNGEE. The V and J ends lost 4 bases and 2 bases, in that order; junction bases with no gene match: 5. CDR3 region: CASSLRLAGDTDTQYF. CDR3 DNA sequence: TGTGCCAGCAGCCTCCGACTAGCGGGAGACACAGATACGCAGTATTTT.

The CDR3 here is CASSLTIPDEEKLFF. The CDR3 DNA follows: TGTGCCAGCAGTCTAACGATTCCAGATGAGGAAAAACTGTTTTTT. The J gene is TRBJ1-4, the V gene TRBV6-5; no reliable D call. From germline, CDR1 is MNHEY and CDR2 SVGAGI. Trimming took 5 bases from V and 8 from J, leaving 18 bases between them. The CDR3 is 15 amino acids.